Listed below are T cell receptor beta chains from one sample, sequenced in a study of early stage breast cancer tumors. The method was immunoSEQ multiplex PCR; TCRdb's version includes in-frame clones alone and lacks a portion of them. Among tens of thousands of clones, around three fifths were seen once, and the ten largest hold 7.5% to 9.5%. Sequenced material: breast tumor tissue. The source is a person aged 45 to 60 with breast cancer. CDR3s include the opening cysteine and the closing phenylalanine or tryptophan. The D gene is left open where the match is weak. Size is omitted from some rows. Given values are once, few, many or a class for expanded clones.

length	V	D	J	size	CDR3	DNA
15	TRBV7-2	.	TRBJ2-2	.	CASRPGSGRTGELFF	TGTGCCAGCAGACCAGGGAGCGGTAGAACCGGGGAGCTGTTTTTT
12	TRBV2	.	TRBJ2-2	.	CASSLASGELFF	TGTGCCAGCAGTCTAGCGTCTGGGGAGCTGTTTTTT
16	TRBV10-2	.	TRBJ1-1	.	CASSEGTRIMNTEAFF	TGCGCCAGCAGTGAGGGGACAAGAATTATGAACACTGAAGCTTTCTTT
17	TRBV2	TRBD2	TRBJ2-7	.	CASSGGLAVLRLYEQYF	TGTGCCAGCAGTGGGGGACTAGCGGTTCTTAGGCTCTACGAGCAGTACTTC
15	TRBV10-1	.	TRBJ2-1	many	CASSEFQGGYNEQFF	TGCGCCAGCAGTGAGTTCCAGGGGGGATACAATGAGCAGTTCTTC
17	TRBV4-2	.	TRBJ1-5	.	CASSQERRQVSNQPQHF	TGTGCCAGCAGCCAAGAAAGGAGGCAGGTTAGCAATCAGCCCCAGCATTTT
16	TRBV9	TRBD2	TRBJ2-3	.	CASSVAPGDYTDTQYF	TGTGCCAGCAGCGTAGCACCCGGGGACTACACAGATACGCAGTATTTT
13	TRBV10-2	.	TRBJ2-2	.	CASSESKTGELFF	TGCGCCAGCAGTGAGTCGAAAACCGGGGAGCTGTTTTTT
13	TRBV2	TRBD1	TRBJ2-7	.	CASSPQGTNEQYF	TGTGCCAGCAGCCCACAGGGGACGAACGAGCAGTACTTC
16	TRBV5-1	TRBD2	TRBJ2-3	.	CASSLGGTSATDTQYF	TGCGCCAGCAGCTTGGGGGGGACTAGCGCCACAGATACGCAGTATTTT
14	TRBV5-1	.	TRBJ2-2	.	CASSPRENTGELFF	TGCGCCAGCAGCCCTAGGGAGAACACCGGGGAGCTGTTTTTT
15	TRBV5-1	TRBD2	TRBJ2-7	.	CASSLGVAGGYEQYF	TGCGCCAGCAGCTTGGGGGTAGCGGGAGGCTACGAGCAGTACTTC
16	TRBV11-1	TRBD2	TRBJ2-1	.	CASSLELAGGSNEQFF	TGTGCCAGCAGCTTAGAACTAGCGGGAGGAAGTAATGAGCAGTTCTTC
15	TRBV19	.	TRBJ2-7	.	CASSMLAGLNYEQYF	TGTGCCAGTAGTATGCTTGCGGGACTTAACTACGAGCAGTACTTC
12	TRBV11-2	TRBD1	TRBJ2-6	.	CASSLGQGPLPF	TGTGCCAGCAGCTTAGGACAGGGCCCGCTTCCCTTC
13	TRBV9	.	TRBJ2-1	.	CASSVAAYNEQFF	TGTGCCAGCAGCGTAGCGGCTTACAATGAGCAGTTCTTC
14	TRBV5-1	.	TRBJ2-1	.	CASSFSLARNEQFF	TGCGCCAGCAGCTTCTCCCTAGCGAGGAATGAGCAGTTCTTC
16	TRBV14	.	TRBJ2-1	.	CASSPLGPPLGNEQFF	TGTGCCAGCAGCCCACTAGGACCTCCCTTGGGAAATGAGCAGTTCTTC
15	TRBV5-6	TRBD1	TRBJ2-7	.	CASSLVDRDSYEQYF	TGTGCCAGCAGCTTGGTCGACAGGGACTCCTACGAGCAGTACTTC
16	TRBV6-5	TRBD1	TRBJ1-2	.	CASSYSATGGQNGYTF	TGTGCCAGCAGTTACTCCGCGACAGGGGGCCAGAATGGCTACACCTTC
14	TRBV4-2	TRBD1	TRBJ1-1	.	CASSPGQANTEAFF	TGTGCCAGCAGCCCCGGACAGGCGAACACTGAAGCTTTCTTT
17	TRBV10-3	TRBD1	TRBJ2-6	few	CAHTAGQGFSGANVLTF	TGTGCCCACACAGCGGGACAGGGGTTCTCTGGGGCCAACGTCCTGACTTTC
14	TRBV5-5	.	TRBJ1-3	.	CASSFQFSGNTIYF	TGTGCCAGCAGCTTTCAGTTCTCCGGAAACACCATATATTTT
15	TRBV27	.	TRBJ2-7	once	CASSLRGRGTYEQYF	TGTGCCAGCAGTTTGAGGGGGAGAGGAACTTACGAGCAGTACTTC
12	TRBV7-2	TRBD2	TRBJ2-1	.	CASSVSGGKQFF	TGTGCCAGCAGCGTTAGCGGGGGAAAGCAGTTCTTC
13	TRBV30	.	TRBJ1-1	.	CAWSVGDSTEAFF	TGTGCCTGGAGTGTAGGCGACAGTACTGAAGCTTTCTTT
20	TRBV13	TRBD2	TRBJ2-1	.	CASSLAPGLAALSSYNEQFF	TGTGCCAGCAGCTTAGCACCGGGACTAGCGGCCCTAAGCTCCTACAATGAGCAGTTCTTC
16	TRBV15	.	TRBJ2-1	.	CATSGSTGFLNNEQFF	TGTGCCACCAGCGGATCCACAGGATTCCTTAACAATGAGCAGTTCTTC
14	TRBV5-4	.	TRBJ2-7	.	CASSLGGSTYEQYF	TGTGCCAGCAGCTTGGGGGGTTCCACCTACGAGCAGTACTTC
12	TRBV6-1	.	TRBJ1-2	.	CASNSGRYGYTF	TGTGCCAGCAACTCGGGACGGTATGGCTACACCTTC
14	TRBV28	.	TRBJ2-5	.	CASSLAGVMETQYF	TGTGCCAGCAGTTTGGCAGGGGTGATGGAGACCCAGTACTTC
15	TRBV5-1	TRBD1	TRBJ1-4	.	CASRMGQGSNEKLFF	TGCGCCAGCAGGATGGGACAGGGTTCGAATGAAAAACTGTTTTTT
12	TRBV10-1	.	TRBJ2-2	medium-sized	CASSLGTGELFF	TGCGCCAGCAGCCTAGGTACCGGGGAGCTGTTTTTT
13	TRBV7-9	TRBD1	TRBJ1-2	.	CASSFRQGRGYTF	TGTGCCAGCAGCTTCCGACAGGGGCGGGGGTACACCTTC
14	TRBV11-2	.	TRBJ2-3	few	CASSLSGSTDTQYF	TGTGCCAGCAGCTTAAGCGGGAGCACAGATACGCAGTATTTT
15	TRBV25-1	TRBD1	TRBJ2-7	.	CASSGAGQGAREQYF	TGTGCCAGCAGTGGGGCCGGGCAGGGGGCGAGGGAGCAGTACTTC
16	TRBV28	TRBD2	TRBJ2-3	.	CAGGRMRAGGTDTQYF	TGTGCGGGAGGCCGAATGAGGGCGGGGGGCACAGATACGCAGTATTTT
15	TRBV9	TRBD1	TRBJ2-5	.	CASSAAGGSLETQYF	TGTGCCAGCAGCGCAGCAGGGGGATCTTTAGAGACCCAGTACTTC
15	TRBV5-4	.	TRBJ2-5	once	CASSLVADGGETQYF	TGTGCCAGCAGCTTGGTGGCGGACGGGGGAGAGACCCAGTACTTC
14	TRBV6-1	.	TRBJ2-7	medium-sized	CASSELGEAYEQYF	TGTGCCAGCAGTGAACTCGGGGAAGCCTACGAGCAGTACTTC
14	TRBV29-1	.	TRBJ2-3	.	CSAPTVVGTDTQYF	TGCAGCGCTCCGACAGTGGTTGGCACAGATACGCAGTATTTT
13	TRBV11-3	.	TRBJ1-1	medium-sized	CASSPGYGTEAFF	TGTGCCAGCAGTCCAGGGTATGGAACTGAAGCTTTCTTT
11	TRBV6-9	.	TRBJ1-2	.	CASSSGRRYTF	TGTGCCAGCAGTTCAGGGAGGCGCTACACCTTC